Reported below is one T cell receptor (beta chain). Its antigen remains unidentified. The data were obtained in a study of cytomegalovirus exposure and HLA in healthy donors. Study summary: Earlier results showed 117 million unique TCR beta sequences derived from roughly 200 million T cells. Study-wide results and limits: Later analysis reportedly placed an Asian-associated ancestry cluster below the approximately 650-donor mean in N-insertions. It was shown in a later analysis that HLA-associated TCR beta chains were more clonally expanded than other, equally common chains. It was reported that TCR beta sequences correctly inferred the HLA-A and HLA-B alleles for most subjects.

The PCR was carried out with 60 Vbeta primers and 13 Jbeta primers. Sequencing used immunoSEQ multiplex PCR; TCRdb keeps in-frame clones, though not all of them. Altogether roughly 120,000 clones are present, around four fifths being singletons, with the ten largest covering 2% to 2.5%. This TCR was sampled from a woman between 40 and 55 years old in good health and CMV-seropositive. Sequenced: PBMCs.

For the CDR3, the DNA is TGTGCCAGCAGCCCTTTAGGGGGGGAAGACACTGAAGCTTTCTTT. This encodes CASSPLGGEDTEAFF. V and J are TRBV9 and TRBJ1-1, with a possible D match to TRBD1 (6 bases). This CDR3 comprises 15 residues. Deletions cut 4 bases from V and 3 bases from J, with 16 bases between. Germline assignment: CDR1 SGDLS and CDR2 YYNGEE.